Shown below are 11 T cell receptor beta chains from a single sample sequenced in a study of tumor-infiltrating lymphocytes in primary liver carcinoma. Unsorted whole blood yielded the blood RNA, and germline DNA was also extracted. The researchers produced TCR beta cDNA from approximately 550 ng total RNA with a constant-region primer. Construction of TCR beta libraries relied on three successive nested multiplex PCR rounds employing slightly modified ARM-PCR. In the first two PCR rounds, TRBV1-TRBV30 forward primers were paired with a C-beta reverse primer, and each round lasted approximately 9 cycles. In TCRdb, the multiplex PCR reads were re-called with MiXCR into one record per CDR3 protein. The repertoire holds about 310,000 distinct CDR3 sequences, with 50% to 75% as singletons. What was sequenced was peripheral blood. These receptors came from a woman in her thirties with primary liver carcinoma and hepatitis B virus infection.

V usage is TRBV5-1 and J usage is TRBJ2-7; weak D call: TRBD2 (6 bases). The CDR3 has 14 amino acids. V was cut by 4 bases and J by 6 bases, with 17 bases left in between. Germline CDR1 SGHRS, CDR2 YFSETQ. In nucleotides, the CDR3 is TGCGCCAGCAGCCCGACTAGTGGGTCTCGCGAGCAGTACTTC. This gives the protein CASSPTSGSREQYF.

This clonotype appeared a few times. The chain is built from TRBV24-1 and TRBJ2-5; D is perhaps TRBD2 (6 bases). V was clipped by 2 bases and J by 4 bases, with 13 bases between them. The V gene's germline CDR1 is KGHDR and CDR2 SFDVKD. The CDR3 covers 15 residues. DNA for the CDR3: TGTGCCACCAGTGATTCACAGGAGGGTAGAGAGACCCAGTACTTC. As protein: CATSDSQEGRETQYF.

About this clonotype itself: A read error is possible here, since a much larger clone lies one base away. The chain employs TRBV29-1 and TRBJ1-5; no firm D call. The CDR3 runs to 13 residues. Germline V gene data show CDR1 as SQVTM and CDR2 as ANQGSEA. In nucleotides, the CDR3 is TGCAGCGTTGCAGTCAATAGCAATGAGCCCCAGCATTTT. Translating it yields CSVAVNSNEPQHF.

Note on this clonotype: One end of the junction fails to match germline, which may point to a read error. The chain has TRBV11-3 and TRBJ2-5; the D call may be TRBD1 or TRBD2 (5 bases each). The CDR3 consists of 12 residues. Per germline, CDR1 SGHNT and CDR2 YENEEA. In DNA form, the CDR3 reads TGTGCCAGCAGCTTACGCCAAGGGACCCAGTATTTC. This translates into CASSLRQGTQYF. The full variable domain, completed using reference TRBV11-3 and TRBJ2-5, is EAGVVQSPRYKIIEKKQPVAFWCNPISGHNTLYWYLQNLGQGPELLIRYENEEAVDDSQLPKDRFSAERLKGVDSTLKIQPAELGDSAVYLCASSLRQGTQYFGPGTRLLVL.

The gene calls are TRBV7-2 and TRBJ2-3; D not certain. This CDR3 is built from 16 residues. V lost 4 bases, J lost 1 base, and 15 bases lay in between. Germline assignment: CDR1 SGHTA and CDR2 FQGNSA. This CDR3 reads CASSSVRGFGTDTQYF. In DNA, the CDR3 is TGTGCCAGCAGCTCCGTCCGAGGCTTCGGCACAGATACGCAGTATTTT. Looking up the rest from reference TRBV7-2 and TRBJ2-3 gives the full variable domain: GAGVSQSPSNKVTEKGKDVELRCDPISGHTALYWYRQSLGQGLEFLIYFQGNSAPDKSGLPSDRFSAERTGGSVSTLTIQRTQQEDSAVYLCASSSVRGFGTDTQYFGPGTRLTVL.

Concerning this clonotype: Relative to the germline gene, one junction end is altered; a read error may explain this. The chain uses TRBV11-2 and TRBJ2-7; possible D gene TRBD1, 7 bases. The CDR3 has 15 amino acids. Germline V gene sequence: CDR1 SGHAT, CDR2 FQNNGV. The CDR3 nucleotides read TGTGCCAGCAGCTTAGTGGGGGCAGGGGGGTACGACCAGTACTTC. It yields the protein CASSLVGAGGYDQYF.

In regard to this clonotype: A single base separates this from a much larger clone, so it may be a read error. The gene calls are TRBV12-3 or TRBV12-4 and TRBJ1-2; perhaps TRBD1 as D (6 bases). The CDR3 extends over 13 amino acids. This CDR3 reads CASSLSVRGGYAF. In DNA form, the CDR3 reads TGTGCCAGCAGTTTATCGGTCAGGGGTGGCTACGCCTTC.

This clonotype came up many times. This chain uses TRBV6-6 with TRBJ2-2; TRBD2 is a possible D gene (6 bases). The CDR3 totals 14 residues. In germline, CDR1 is MNHNY, CDR2 SVGAGI (reference sequence). V lost 6 bases and J lost 0, with 8 bases in between. The CDR3 protein is CASRTRSNTGELFF. CDR3 DNA sequence: TGTGCCAGCAGGACTAGGTCGAACACCGGGGAGCTGTTTTTT.

Ten or more counts support this clonotype. CDR3: CSVVSGRGEGGYTF. Here the CDR3 DNA reads TGCAGCGTTGTATCAGGCAGGGGGGAAGGTGGCTACACCTTC. The chain has TRBV29-1 and TRBJ1-2; 7 bases map to TRBD1. Germline V gene data show CDR1 as SQVTM and CDR2 as ANQGSEA. The CDR3 spans 14 residues. V shed 4 bases and J 7 bases; nucleotides not matched to a gene: 12.

There are many counts of this clonotype. The chain has TRBV6-5 and TRBJ1-4; a possible D gene is TRBD1 (5 bases). Germline V gene sequence: CDR1 MNHEY, CDR2 SVGAGI. Trimming removed 0 bases at V and 8 bases at J, with 7 bases between. The CDR3 totals 13 residues. The CDR3 sequence: CASSYSQGEKLFF. As DNA, the CDR3 is TGTGCCAGCAGTTACTCCCAGGGCGAAAAACTGTTTTTT.

The DNA for the CDR3 is TGTGCCAGCAGAACGGGGGACGCCCAAAACATTCAGTACTTC. Protein product: CASRTGDAQNIQYF. The chain carries TRBV6-1 and TRBJ2-4; a weak D match, TRBD2 (6 bases). CDR3 length: 14 amino acids. Germline V CDR1 and CDR2: MNHNS, SASEGT. The V gene lost 6 bases and the J gene lost 5 bases, with 14 bases spanning the gap.